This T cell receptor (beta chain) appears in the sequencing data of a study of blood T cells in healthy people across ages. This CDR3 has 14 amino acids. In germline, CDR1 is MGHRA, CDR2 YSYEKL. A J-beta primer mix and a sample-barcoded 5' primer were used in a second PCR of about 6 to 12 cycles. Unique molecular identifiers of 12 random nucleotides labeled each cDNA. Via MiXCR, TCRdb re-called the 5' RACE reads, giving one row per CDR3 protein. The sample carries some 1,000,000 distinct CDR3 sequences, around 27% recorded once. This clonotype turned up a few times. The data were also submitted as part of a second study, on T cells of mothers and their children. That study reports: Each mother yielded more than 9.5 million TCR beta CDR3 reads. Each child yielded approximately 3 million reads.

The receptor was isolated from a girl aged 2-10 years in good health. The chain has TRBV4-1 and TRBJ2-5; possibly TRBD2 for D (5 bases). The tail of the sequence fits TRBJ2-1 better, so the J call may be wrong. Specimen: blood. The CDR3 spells CASSHLDSPNEQFF. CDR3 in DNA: TGCGCCAGCAGCCACCTGGACTCGCCCAATGAGCAGTTCTTC.